The sequence of this T cell receptor (beta chain) was determined in a study of beta chain features in type 1 diabetes (dated by TCRdb to between 2017 and 2018). Regarding the research as a whole: Patients and healthy donors did not differ in mean age, gender distribution, total cell number or subset yield. A total of around 110,000,000 sorted cells were examined across all samples, and a strong correlation was observed between cell number per subset and RNA yield. In the study, recently diagnosed type 1 diabetes patients and matched healthy donors were compared on the TCRB repertoires of their sorted circulating CD4+ T cell subsets. Whereas all 30 or so donors provided naive and central memory subsets, regulatory and stem cell-like memory subsets were isolated from just 8 patients and about 8 healthy donors.

The research as a whole found: Naive, central memory and regulatory TCRB repertoires appeared more similar among patients than among healthy donors. At VDJ recombination sites, type 1 diabetes patients had fewer insertions and more deleted nucleotides, which implies abnormalities in thymic rearrangement. Shorter templates might have been favored by PCR, but patient and control samples were amplified and corrected together, so both groups would have been affected equally by any skew. Because cDNA rather than genomic DNA was sequenced, highly expressing activated cells could have been over-represented, although no difference in activation and CD3 levels was found between groups. Because the HLA sub-analyses included only small numbers of individuals, any influence of HLA type on TCRB rearrangement was left unresolved. A moderate but significant shortening of TCRB CDR3 length was observed in type 1 diabetes patients in all four CD4+ subsets.

All of the isolated RNA was reverse transcribed with the High Capacity cDNA Reverse Transcription Kit, so expressed TCRB transcripts were sequenced. Deep immunoSEQ sequencing was performed on naive, central memory and regulatory T cell samples, with an average of about 3.57 million total reads per sample. Sorted cells were lysed in RLT buffer, and RNA was extracted using DNase-treated RNeasy Micro or Mini kits according to cell number. To prevent cross-contamination, every cell subset was processed on its own, while patient and healthy donor samples were processed together. The immunoSEQ multiplex PCR was used to amplify TCRB sequences from cDNA, generating 87-bp fragments that spanned the CDR3 region. Amplicons were sequenced on the Illumina HiSeq platform. Turning to the authors' computational methods: Synthetic template baselines were used to correct PCR bias computationally, reads within Hamming distance 2 were collapsed together, and singletons that could not be merged were discarded. By aligning reads against IMGT, V, D and J genes, CDR3 length, and insertions or deletions at six rearrangement sites were assigned. Within each subset, clonotype counts were normalized to sorted cell number, and only after that were true diversity and Gini coefficients computed with the tcR R package. The overlap coefficient, calculated on TCRB nucleotide sequences, was used to measure repertoire sharing. Held by TCRdb, this immuneACCESS table contains in-frame sequences only and omits some clones. Under half of the omission traces to an unresolved V gene where checked; the cause of the rest is unknown. V and J calls and clone size come straight from that table; D and trimming were deduced from the DNA. For this sample the table gives 95,000 to 150,000 clones, of which less than 20% were detected only once. The top ten clones comprise less than 3% of the sample.

On this clone itself: Its antigen remains undetermined. No per-base quality is available; no much larger clone lies one base away.

A single peripheral blood draw of around 0.11 L on average was collected from each donor into heparinised tubes. A BD FACSAria II and a panel including CD45RO, CCR7, CD25, CD127, CD95 and CD27 were used to sort naive, central memory, regulatory and stem cell-like memory CD4+ T cells. Purity was above 95% for every sorted population. PBMCs were separated immediately by Lymphoprep density gradient centrifugation and were stained directly, without being cultured. So that batch effects would be minimized, each experiment stained and sorted samples in pairs, pairing one healthy donor with one patient. Including the terminal cysteine and phenylalanine, the CDR3 comprises 14 residues. Left in the record is the CDR3 DNA by itself, 42 bases read in frame from the first base. V gives up 6 bases and J gives up 7 bases, and the segment between their germline ends measures 18 bases. CDR1 and CDR2, looked up from the germline V gene, are SGHTA and FQGNSA.

The TCR comes from a man in his thirties or forties with type 1 diabetes. This sequence uses TRBV7-2 and TRBJ1-2; TRBD1 could be the D gene, as 6 bases match. The sample was central memory CD4+ T cells from blood. The CDR3 protein: CASRTGWDLGGYTF. The nucleotide sequence reads TGTGCCAGCAGAACAGGGTGGGATTTGGGTGGCTACACCTTC.